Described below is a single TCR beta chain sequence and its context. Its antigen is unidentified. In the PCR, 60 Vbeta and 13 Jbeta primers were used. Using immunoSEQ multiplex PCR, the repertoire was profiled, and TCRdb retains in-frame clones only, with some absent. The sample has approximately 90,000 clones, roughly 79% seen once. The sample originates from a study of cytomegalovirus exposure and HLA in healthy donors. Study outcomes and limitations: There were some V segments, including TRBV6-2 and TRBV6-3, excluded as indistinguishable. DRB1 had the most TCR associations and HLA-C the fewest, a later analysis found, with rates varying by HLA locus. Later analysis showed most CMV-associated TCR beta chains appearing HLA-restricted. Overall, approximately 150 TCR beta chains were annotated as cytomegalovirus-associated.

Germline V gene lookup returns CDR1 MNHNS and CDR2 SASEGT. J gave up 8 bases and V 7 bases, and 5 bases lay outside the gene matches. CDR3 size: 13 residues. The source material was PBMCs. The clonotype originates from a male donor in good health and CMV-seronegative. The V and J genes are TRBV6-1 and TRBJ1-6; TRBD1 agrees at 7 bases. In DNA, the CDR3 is TGTGCCAGCATCCGGGACAGAGATTCACCCCTCCACTTT. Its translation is CASIRDRDSPLHF.